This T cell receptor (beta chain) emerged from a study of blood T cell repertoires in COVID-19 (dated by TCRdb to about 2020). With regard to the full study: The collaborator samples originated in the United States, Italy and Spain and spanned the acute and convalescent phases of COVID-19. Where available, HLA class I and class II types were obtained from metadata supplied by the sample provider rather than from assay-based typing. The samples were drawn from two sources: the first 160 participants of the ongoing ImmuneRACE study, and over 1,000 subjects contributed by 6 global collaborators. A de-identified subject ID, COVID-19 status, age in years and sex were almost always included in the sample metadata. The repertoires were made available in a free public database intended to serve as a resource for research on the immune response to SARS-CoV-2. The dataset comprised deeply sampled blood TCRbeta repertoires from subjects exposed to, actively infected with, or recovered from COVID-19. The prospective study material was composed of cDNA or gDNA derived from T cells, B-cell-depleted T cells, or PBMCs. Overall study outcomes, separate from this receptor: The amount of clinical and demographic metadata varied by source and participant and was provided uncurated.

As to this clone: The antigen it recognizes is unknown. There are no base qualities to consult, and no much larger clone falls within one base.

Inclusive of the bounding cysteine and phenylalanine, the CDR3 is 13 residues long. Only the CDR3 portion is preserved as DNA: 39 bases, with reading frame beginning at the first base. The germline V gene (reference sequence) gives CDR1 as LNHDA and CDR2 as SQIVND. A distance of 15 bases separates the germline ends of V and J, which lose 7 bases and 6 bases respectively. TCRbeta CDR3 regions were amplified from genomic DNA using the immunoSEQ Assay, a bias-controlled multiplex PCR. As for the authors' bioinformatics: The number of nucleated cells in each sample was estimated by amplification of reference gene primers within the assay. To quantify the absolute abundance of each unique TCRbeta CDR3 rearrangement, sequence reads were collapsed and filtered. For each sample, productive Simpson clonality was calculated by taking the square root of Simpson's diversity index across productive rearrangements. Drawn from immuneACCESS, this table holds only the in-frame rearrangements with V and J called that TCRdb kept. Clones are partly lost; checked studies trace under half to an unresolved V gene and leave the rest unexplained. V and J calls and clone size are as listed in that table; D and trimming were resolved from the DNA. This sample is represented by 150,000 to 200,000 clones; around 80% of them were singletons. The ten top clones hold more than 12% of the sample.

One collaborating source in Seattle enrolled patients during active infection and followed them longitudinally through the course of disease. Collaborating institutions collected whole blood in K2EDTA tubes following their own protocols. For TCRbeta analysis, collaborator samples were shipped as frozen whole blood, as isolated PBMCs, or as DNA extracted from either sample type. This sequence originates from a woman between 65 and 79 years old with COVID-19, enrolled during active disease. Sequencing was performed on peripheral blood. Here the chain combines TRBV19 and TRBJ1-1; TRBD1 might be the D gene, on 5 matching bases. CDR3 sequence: CASKFTGGAEAFF. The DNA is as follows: TGTGCCAGTAAATTTACTGGGGGGGCTGAAGCTTTCTTT. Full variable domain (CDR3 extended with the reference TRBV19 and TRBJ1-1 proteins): DGGITQSPKYLFRKEGQNVTLSCEQNLNHDAMYWYRQDPGQGLRLIYYSQIVNDFQKGDIAEGYSVSREKKESFPLTVTSAQKNPTAFYLCASKFTGGAEAFFGQGTRLTVV.